The T cell receptor beta chain described here comes from a study of blood T cell repertoires in COVID-19. V lost 0 bases, J lost 2 bases, and 14 bases lay in between. Germline-derived CDR1 and CDR2 are MGHRA and YSYEKL. CDR3 length equals 18 residues. This clone was seen at least ten times. Using immunoSEQ multiplex PCR, the repertoire was profiled, and TCRdb retains in-frame clones only, with some absent. The table shows about 190,000 clones, with 65% to 80% occurring only once. The genes are TRBV4-1 and TRBJ1-6; D unresolved. The TCR sequence derives from a woman between 50 and 59 years old with acute or convalescent COVID-19. The sequencing sample was made of peripheral blood. Here the CDR3 reads CASSQDSVRNPYNSPLHF. DNA of the CDR3: TGCGCCAGCAGCCAAGATTCGGTACGAAATCCCTATAATTCACCCCTCCACTTT.